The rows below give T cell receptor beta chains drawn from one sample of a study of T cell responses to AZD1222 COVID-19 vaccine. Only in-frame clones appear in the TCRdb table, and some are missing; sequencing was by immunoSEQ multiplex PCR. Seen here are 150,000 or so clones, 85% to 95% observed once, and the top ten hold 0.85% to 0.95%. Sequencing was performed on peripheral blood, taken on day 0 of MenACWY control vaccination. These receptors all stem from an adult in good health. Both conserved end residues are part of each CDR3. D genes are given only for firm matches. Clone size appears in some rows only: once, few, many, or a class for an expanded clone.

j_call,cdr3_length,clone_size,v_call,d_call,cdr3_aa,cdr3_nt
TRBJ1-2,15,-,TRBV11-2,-,CASSSIRRWGDGYTF,TGTGCCAGCAGCTCAATCAGAAGGTGGGGGGATGGCTACACCTTC
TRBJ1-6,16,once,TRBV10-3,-,CAISEGGKTGNSPLHF,TGTGCCATCAGTGAAGGAGGGAAGACCGGTAATTCACCCCTCCACTTT
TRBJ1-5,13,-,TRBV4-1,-,CASSPDGGQPQHF,TGCGCCAGCAGCCCTGACGGAGGGCAGCCCCAGCATTTT
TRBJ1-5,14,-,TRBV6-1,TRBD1,CASSEGTGGEPQHF,TGTGCCAGCAGTGAAGGGACAGGGGGAGAGCCCCAGCATTTT
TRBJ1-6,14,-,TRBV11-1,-,CASSRTGNNSPLHF,TGTGCCAGCAGCCGAACAGGGAATAATTCACCCCTCCACTTT
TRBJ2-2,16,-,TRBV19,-,CASDSLGRGRTGELFF,TGTGCCAGTGATTCTCTTGGGCGGGGGCGGACCGGGGAGCTGTTTTTT
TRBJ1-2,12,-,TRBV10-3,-,CAISESSEGYTF,TGTGCCATCAGTGAGTCGAGTGAGGGCTACACCTTC
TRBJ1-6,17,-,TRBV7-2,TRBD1,CASSLLGQGAISSPLHF,TGTGCCAGCAGCCTGCTGGGACAGGGGGCGATTAGTTCACCCCTCCACTTT
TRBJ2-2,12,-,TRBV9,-,CASSVSTGELFF,TGTGCCAGCAGCGTATCTACCGGGGAGCTGTTTTTT
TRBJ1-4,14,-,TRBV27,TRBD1,CASSPTGGREKLFF,TGTGCCAGCAGTCCGACAGGGGGCAGGGAAAAACTGTTTTTT
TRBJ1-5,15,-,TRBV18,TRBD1,CASSLPGQGNQPQHF,TGTGCCAGCTCACTGCCGGGACAGGGCAATCAGCCCCAGCATTTT
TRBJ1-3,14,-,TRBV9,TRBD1,CASSGDSSGNTIYF,TGTGCCAGCAGCGGGGACAGTTCTGGAAACACCATATATTTT
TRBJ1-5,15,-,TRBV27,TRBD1,CASSQGVGSNQPQHF,TGTGCCAGCAGCCAGGGGGTAGGATCGAATCAGCCCCAGCATTTT
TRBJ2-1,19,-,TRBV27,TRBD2,CASSGPGTSGGAVGNEQFF,TGTGCCAGCAGTGGACCCGGGACTAGCGGGGGGGCCGTTGGCAATGAGCAGTTCTTC
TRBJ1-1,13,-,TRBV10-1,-,CASSHSGVTEAFF,TGCGCCAGCAGTCATTCCGGGGTAACTGAAGCTTTCTTT
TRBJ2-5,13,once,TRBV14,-,CASSQGTGRSQYF,TGTGCCAGCAGCCAAGGAACGGGACGTTCCCAGTACTTC
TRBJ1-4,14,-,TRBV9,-,CASSPGPANEKLFF,TGTGCCAGCAGCCCTGGGCCCGCTAATGAAAAACTGTTTTTT
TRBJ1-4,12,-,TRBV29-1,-,CSVGEGKGKLFF,TGCAGCGTTGGAGAAGGGAAGGGGAAACTGTTTTTT
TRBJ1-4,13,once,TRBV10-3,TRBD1,CAIRAGGDEKLFF,TGTGCCATCCGGGCAGGGGGTGATGAAAAACTGTTTTTT
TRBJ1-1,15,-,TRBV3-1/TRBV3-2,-,CASSPWGRWNTEAFF,TGTGCCAGCAGTCCTTGGGGTCGGTGGAACACTGAAGCTTTCTTT
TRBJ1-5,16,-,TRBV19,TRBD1,CASRDDRDYSNQPQHF,TGTGCCAGTAGAGATGACAGGGATTATAGCAATCAGCCCCAGCATTTT
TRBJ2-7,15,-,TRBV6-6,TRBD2,CATGSVSGTQYEQYF,TGTGCCACCGGGTCCGTTAGCGGGACCCAGTACGAGCAGTACTTC
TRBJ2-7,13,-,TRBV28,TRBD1,CASETGRSYEQYF,TGTGCCAGCGAGACAGGGCGTTCCTACGAGCAGTACTTC
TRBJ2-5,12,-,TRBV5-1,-,CASSLVPETQYF,TGCGCCAGCAGCTTGGTTCCAGAGACCCAGTACTTC
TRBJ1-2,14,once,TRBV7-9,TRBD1,CASSPTGGLYGYTF,TGTGCCAGCAGCCCCACAGGGGGCCTCTATGGCTACACCTTC
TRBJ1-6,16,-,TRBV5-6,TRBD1,CASSLDRGFSDSPLHF,TGTGCCAGCAGCTTGGACAGGGGGTTTTCCGATTCACCCCTCCACTTT
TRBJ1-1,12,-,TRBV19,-,CASSIREGKAFF,TGTGCCAGTAGTATCCGTGAGGGGAAAGCTTTCTTT
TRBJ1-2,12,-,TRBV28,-,CASGQTNYGYTF,TGTGCCAGCGGCCAGACTAACTATGGCTACACCTTC
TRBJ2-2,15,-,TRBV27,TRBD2,CASSFGLAGAGELFF,TGTGCCAGCAGCTTCGGACTAGCGGGAGCCGGGGAGCTGTTTTTT
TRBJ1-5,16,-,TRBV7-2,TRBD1,CASSTQGANSNQPQHF,TGTGCCAGCAGCACCCAGGGGGCAAATAGCAATCAGCCCCAGCATTTT
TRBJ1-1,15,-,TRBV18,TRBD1,CASSPTTGVAGEAFF,TGTGCCAGCTCACCCACTACAGGGGTCGCGGGTGAAGCTTTCTTT
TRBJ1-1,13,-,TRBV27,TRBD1,CASRPRGPPEAFF,TGTGCCAGCAGACCTAGGGGGCCCCCAGAAGCTTTCTTT
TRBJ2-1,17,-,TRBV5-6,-,CASSPSRGLAAYNEQFF,TGTGCCAGCAGCCCATCCAGGGGGCTAGCGGCCTACAATGAGCAGTTCTTC
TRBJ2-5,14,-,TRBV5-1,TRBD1,CASSLQGSEETQYF,TGCGCCAGCAGCTTACAGGGGTCGGAAGAGACCCAGTACTTC
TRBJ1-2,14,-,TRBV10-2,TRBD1,CASSFGQGGYGYTF,TGCGCCAGCAGTTTTGGGCAGGGGGGCTATGGCTACACCTTC
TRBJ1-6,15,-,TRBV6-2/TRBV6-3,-,CASSYSSVAAGFLHF,TGTGCCAGCAGTTACTCGAGCGTCGCCGCGGGTTTCCTCCACTTT
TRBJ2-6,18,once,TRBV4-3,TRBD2,CASSPLAGGGSGANVLTF,TGCGCCAGCAGCCCCCTAGCGGGGGGCGGCTCTGGGGCCAACGTCCTGACTTTC
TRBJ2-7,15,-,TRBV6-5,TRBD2,CASSYMRGASYEQYF,TGTGCCAGCAGTTACATGCGGGGGGCGTCCTACGAGCAGTACTTC
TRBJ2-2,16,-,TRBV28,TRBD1,CASRPGQGIQYGELFF,TGTGCCAGCAGACCCGGACAGGGCATTCAGTACGGGGAGCTGTTTTTT
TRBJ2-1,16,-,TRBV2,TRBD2,CATLGGGSRSYNEQFF,TGTGCCACTCTGGGAGGCGGGAGTAGGTCCTACAATGAGCAGTTCTTC
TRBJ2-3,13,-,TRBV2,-,CASRPGPQDTQYF,TGTGCCAGCAGGCCGGGACCCCAGGATACGCAGTATTTT
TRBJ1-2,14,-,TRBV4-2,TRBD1,CASGTDRGRYGYTF,TGTGCCAGCGGGACGGACAGGGGTCGTTATGGCTACACCTTC
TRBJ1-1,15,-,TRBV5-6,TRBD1,CASSLPTGMNTEAFF,TGTGCCAGCAGCTTACCGACAGGGATGAACACTGAAGCTTTCTTT
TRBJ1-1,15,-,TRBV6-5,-,CASSTIQALNTEAFF,TGTGCCAGCAGTACTATACAGGCCTTGAACACTGAAGCTTTCTTT
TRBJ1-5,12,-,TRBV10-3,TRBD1,CAVGQDNQPQHF,TGTGCCGTCGGACAGGACAATCAGCCCCAGCATTTT
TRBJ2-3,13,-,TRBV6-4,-,CASSDSPFDTQYF,TGTGCCAGCAGTGACTCCCCCTTTGATACGCAGTATTTT
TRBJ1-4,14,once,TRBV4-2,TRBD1,CASSVSYRGEKLFF,TGTGCCAGCAGCGTCTCTTACAGGGGCGAAAAACTGTTTTTT
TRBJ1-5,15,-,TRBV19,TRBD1,CASTDRGRGNQPQHF,TGTGCCAGTACGGACAGGGGGCGAGGCAATCAGCCCCAGCATTTT
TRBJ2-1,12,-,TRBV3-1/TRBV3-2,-,CASSQLDNEQFF,TGTGCCAGCAGCCAACTAGACAATGAGCAGTTCTTC